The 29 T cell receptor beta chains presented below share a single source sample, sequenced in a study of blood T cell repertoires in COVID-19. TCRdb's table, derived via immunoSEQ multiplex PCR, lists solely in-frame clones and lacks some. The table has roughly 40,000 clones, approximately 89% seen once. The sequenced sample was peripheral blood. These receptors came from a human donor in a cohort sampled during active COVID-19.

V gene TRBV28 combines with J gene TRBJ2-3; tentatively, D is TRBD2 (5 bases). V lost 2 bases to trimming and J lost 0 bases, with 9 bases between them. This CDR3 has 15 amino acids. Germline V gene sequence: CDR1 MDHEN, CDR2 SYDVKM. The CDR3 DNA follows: TGTGCCAGCAGTTTAGAACGCGGGAGCACAGATACGCAGTATTTT. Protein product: CASSLERGSTDTQYF.

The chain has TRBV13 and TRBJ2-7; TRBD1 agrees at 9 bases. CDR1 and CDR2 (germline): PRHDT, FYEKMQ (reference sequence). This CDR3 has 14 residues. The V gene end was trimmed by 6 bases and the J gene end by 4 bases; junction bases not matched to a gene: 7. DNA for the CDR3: TGTGCCAGCAGTCTACAGGGGGCTCCGTACGAGCAGTACTTC. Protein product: CASSLQGAPYEQYF.

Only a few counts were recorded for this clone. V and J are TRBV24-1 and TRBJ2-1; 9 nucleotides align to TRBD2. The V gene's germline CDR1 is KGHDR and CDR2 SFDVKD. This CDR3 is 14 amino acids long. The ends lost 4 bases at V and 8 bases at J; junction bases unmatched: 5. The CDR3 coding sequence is TGTGCCACCAGTGACCCCGGGACTAGCTATGAGCAGTTCTTC. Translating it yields CATSDPGTSYEQFF.

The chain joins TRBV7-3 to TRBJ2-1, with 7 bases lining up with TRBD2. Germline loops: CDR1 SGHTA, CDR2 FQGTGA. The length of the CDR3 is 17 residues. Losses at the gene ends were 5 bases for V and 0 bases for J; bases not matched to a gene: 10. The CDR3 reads CASSQRSGTSSYNEQFF. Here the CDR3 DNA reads TGTGCCAGCAGCCAACGCAGCGGGACGAGCTCCTACAATGAGCAGTTCTTC.

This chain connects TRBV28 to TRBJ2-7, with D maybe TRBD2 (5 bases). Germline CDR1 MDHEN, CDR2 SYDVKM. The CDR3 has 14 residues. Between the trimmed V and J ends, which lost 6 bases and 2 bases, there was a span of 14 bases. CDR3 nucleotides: TGTGCCAGCAGGCCCCAGAGGCGGGCCTACGAGCAGTACTTC. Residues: CASRPQRRAYEQYF.

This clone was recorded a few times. The CDR3 nucleotides read TGTGCCTGGAGTAGGGGGGGTTACGGGAACACTGAAGCTTTCTTT. Amino acid sequence: CAWSRGGYGNTEAFF. The chain carries TRBV30 and TRBJ1-1; the D gene is possibly TRBD1 (6 bases). The length of the CDR3 is 15 residues. Trimming cost V 2 bases and J 1 base, with 14 bases left between them. Germline lookup yields CDR1 GTSNPN and CDR2 SVGIG (reference sequence). The variable domain in full, with the rest retrieved from reference TRBV30 and TRBJ1-1, is SQTIHQWPATLVQPVGSPLSLECTVEGTSNPNLYWYRQAAGRGLQLLFYSVGIGQISSEVPQNLSASRPQDRQFILSSKKLLLSDSGFYLCAWSRGGYGNTEAFFGQGTRLTVV.

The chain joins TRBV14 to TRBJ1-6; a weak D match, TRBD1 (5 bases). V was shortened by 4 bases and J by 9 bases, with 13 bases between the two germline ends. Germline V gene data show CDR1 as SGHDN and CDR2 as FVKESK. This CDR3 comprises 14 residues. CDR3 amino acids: CASSRGGRGSPLHF. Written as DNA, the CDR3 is TGTGCCAGCAGCCGGGGGGGTCGGGGTTCACCCCTCCACTTT.

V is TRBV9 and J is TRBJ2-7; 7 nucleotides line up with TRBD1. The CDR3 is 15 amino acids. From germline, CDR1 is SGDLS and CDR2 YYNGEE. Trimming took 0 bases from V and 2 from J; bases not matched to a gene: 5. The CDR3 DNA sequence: TGTGCCAGCAGCGTAGTCCCCGACAGGGCCTACGAGCAGTACTTC. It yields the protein CASSVVPDRAYEQYF. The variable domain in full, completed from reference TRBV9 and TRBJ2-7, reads DSGVTQTPKHLITATGQRVTLRCSPRSGDLSVYWYQQSLDQGLQFLIQYYNGEERAKGNILERFSAQQFPDLHSELNLSSLELGDSALYFCASSVVPDRAYEQYFGPGTRLTVT.

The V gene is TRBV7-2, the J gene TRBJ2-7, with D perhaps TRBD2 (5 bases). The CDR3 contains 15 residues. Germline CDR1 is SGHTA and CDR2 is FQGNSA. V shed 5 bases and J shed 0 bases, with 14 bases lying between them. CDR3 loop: CASSPGMISSYEQYF. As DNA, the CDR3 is TGTGCCAGCAGCCCCGGGATGATAAGCTCCTACGAGCAGTACTTC.

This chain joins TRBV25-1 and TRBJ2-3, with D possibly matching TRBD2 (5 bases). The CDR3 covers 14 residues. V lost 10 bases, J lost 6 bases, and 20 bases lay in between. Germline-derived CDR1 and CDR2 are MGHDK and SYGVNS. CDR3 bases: TGTGCCACCCAACCGAGGGTCAAGGACGATACGCAGTATTTT. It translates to CATQPRVKDDTQYF.

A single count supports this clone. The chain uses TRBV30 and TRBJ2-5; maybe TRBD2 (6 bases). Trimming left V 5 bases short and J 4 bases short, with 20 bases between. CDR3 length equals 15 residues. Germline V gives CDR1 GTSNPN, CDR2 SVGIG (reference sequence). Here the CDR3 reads CAWVEIGRGSETQYF. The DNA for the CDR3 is TGTGCCTGGGTTGAAATCGGGAGAGGGTCAGAGACCCAGTACTTC.

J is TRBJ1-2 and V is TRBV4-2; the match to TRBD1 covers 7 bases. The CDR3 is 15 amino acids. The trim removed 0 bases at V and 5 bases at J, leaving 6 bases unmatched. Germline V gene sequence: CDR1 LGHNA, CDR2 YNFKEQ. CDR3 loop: CASSQEGTAMYGYTF. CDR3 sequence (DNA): TGTGCCAGCAGCCAAGAAGGGACAGCCATGTATGGCTACACCTTC.

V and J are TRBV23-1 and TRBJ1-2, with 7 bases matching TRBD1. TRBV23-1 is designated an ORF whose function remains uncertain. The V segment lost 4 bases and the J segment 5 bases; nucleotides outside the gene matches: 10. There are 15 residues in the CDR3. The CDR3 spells CASSLHGGTAYGYTF. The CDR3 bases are TGCGCCAGCAGTCTCCATGGCGGGACAGCTTATGGCTACACCTTC.

CDR3 DNA sequence: TGCAGCGGGGGGACAGGGCTAAACACTGAAGCTTTCTTT. This encodes CSGGTGLNTEAFF. This chain joins TRBV29-1 and TRBJ1-1; 9 nucleotides agree with TRBD1. This CDR3 has 13 residues. V lost 7 bases to trimming and J lost 2 bases; unmatched junction nucleotides: 5. CDR1 SQVTM and CDR2 ANQGSEA come from the germline V gene.

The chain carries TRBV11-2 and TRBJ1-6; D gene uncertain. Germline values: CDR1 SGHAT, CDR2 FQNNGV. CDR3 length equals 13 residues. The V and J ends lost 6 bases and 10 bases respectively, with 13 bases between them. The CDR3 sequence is CASSYAGRSPLHF. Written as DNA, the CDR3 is TGTGCCAGCAGTTATGCGGGGAGATCACCCCTCCACTTT.

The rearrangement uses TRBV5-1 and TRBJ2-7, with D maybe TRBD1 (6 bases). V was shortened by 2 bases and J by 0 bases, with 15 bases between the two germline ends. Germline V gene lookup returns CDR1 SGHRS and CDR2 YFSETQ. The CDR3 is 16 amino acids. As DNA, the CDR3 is TGCGCCAGCAGCTTAATGAACAGGGAAAGCTCCTACGAGCAGTACTTC. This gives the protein CASSLMNRESSYEQYF.

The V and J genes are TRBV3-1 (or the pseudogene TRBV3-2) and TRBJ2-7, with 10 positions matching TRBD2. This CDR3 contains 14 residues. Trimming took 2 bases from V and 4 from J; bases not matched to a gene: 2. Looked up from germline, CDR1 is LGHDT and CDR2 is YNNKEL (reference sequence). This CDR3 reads CASSQTSGNYEQYF. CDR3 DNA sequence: TGTGCCAGCAGCCAAACTAGCGGGAATTACGAGCAGTACTTC.

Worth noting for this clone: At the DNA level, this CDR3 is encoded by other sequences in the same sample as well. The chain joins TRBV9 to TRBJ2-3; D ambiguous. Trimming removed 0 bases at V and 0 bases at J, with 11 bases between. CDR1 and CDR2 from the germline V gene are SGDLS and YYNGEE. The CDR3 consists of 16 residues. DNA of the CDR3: TGTGCCAGCAGCGTAGAGGCGGCAACTAGCACAGATACGCAGTATTTT. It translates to CASSVEAATSTDTQYF. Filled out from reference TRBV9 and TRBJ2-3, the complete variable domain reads DSGVTQTPKHLITATGQRVTLRCSPRSGDLSVYWYQQSLDQGLQFLIQYYNGEERAKGNILERFSAQQFPDLHSELNLSSLELGDSALYFCASSVEAATSTDTQYFGPGTRLTVL.

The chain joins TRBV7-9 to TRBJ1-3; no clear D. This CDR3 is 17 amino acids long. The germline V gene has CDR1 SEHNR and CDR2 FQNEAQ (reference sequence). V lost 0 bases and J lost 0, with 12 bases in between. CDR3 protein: CASSLAGPVYSGNTIYF. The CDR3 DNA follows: TGTGCCAGCAGCTTAGCGGGCCCCGTTTACTCTGGAAACACCATATATTTT.

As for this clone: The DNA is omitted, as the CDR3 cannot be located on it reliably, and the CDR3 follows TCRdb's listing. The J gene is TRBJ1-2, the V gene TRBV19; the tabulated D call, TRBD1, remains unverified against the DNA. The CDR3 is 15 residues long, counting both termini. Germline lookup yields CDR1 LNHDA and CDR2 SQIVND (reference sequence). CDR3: CASTSDRARNYGYTF.

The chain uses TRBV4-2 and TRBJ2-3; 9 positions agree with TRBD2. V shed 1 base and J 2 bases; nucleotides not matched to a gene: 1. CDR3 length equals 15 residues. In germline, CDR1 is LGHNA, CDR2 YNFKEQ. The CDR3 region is CASSQASGDTDTQYF. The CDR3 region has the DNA TGTGCCAGCAGCCAAGCTAGCGGGGACACAGATACGCAGTATTTT.

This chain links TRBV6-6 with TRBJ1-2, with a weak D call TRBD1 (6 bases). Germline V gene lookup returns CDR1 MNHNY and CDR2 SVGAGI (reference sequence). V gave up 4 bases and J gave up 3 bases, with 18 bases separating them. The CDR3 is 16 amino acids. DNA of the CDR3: TGTGCCAGCAGTTCATTTCCCAGGGGTATCGACTATGGCTACACCTTC. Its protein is CASSSFPRGIDYGYTF.

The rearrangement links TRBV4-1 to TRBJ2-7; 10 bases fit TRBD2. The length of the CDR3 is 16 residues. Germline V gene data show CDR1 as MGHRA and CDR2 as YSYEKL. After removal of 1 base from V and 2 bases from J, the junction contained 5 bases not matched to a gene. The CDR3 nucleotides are TGCGCCAGCAGCCAAGTGGCGGGACTAGCGACCTACGAGCAGTACTTC. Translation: CASSQVAGLATYEQYF.

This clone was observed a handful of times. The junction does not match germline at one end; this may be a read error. The CDR3: CASREAGGTPYEQYF. Written as DNA, the CDR3 is TGTGCCAGCAGGGAAGCAGGGGGAACCCCCTACGAGCAGTACTTC. This chain links TRBV6-1 with TRBJ2-7; 7 nucleotides match TRBD1. Germline V gives CDR1 MNHNS, CDR2 SASEGT. The length of the CDR3 is 15 residues.

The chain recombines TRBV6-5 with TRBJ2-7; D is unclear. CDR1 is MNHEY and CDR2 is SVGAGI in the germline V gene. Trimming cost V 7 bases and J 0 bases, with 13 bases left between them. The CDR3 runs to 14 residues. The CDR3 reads CASILTASSYEQYF. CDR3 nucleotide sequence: TGTGCCAGCATTCTGACTGCGAGCTCCTACGAGCAGTACTTC.

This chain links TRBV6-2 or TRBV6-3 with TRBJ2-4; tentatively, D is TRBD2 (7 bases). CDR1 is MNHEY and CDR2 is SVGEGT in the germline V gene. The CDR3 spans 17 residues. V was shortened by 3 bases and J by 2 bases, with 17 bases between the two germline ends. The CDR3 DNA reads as TGTGCCAGCAGTTATAGTGTTGGGGGGGCAACCAAAAACATTCAGTACTTC. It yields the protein CASSYSVGGATKNIQYF.

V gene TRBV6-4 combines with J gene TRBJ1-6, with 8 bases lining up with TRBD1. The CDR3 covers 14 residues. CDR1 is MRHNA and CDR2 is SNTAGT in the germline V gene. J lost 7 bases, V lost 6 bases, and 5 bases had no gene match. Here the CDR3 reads CASRGQEGNSPLHF. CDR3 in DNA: TGTGCCAGCAGGGGACAGGAGGGGAATTCACCCCTCCACTTT.

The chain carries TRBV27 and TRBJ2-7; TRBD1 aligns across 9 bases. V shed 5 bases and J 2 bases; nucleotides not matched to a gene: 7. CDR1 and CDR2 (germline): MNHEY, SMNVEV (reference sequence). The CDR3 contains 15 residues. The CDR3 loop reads CASSHPGQGPYEQYF. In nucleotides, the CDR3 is TGTGCCAGCAGTCACCCGGGACAGGGCCCCTACGAGCAGTACTTC.

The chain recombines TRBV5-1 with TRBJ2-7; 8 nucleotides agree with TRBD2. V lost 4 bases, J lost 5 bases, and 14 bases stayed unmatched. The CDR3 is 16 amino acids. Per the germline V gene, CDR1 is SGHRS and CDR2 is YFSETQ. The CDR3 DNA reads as TGCGCCAGCAGCCCCTGGGTGTCGGCGGGGGGACACGAGCAGTACTTC. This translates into CASSPWVSAGGHEQYF.